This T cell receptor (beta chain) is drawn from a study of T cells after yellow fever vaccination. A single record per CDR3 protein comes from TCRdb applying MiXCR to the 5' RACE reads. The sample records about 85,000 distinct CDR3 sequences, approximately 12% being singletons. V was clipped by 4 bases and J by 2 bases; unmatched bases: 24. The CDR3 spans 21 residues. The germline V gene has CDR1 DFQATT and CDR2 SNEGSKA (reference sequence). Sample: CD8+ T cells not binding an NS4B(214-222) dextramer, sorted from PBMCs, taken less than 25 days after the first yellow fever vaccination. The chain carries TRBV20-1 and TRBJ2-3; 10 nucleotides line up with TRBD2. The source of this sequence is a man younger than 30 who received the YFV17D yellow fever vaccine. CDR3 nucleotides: TGCAGTGCTACCGAGAGCCCTAGCGGGGGCAAACCTTTCACAAACACAGATACGCAGTATTTT. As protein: CSATESPSGGKPFTNTDTQYF.